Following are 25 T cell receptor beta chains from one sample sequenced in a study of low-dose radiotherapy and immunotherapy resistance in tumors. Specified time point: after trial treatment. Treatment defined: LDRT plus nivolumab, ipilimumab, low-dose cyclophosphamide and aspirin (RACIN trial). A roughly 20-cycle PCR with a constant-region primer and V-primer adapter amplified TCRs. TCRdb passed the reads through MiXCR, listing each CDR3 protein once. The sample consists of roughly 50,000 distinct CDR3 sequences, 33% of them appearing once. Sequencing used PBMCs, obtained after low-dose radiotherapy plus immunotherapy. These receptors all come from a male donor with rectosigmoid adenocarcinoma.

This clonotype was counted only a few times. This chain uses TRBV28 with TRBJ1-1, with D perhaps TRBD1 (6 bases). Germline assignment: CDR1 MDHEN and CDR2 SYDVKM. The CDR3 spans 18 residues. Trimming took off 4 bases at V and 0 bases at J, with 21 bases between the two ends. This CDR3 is CASSYQRNRAKMNTEAFF. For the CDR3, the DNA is TGTGCCAGCAGTTATCAACGGAACAGGGCAAAAATGAACACTGAAGCTTTCTTT.

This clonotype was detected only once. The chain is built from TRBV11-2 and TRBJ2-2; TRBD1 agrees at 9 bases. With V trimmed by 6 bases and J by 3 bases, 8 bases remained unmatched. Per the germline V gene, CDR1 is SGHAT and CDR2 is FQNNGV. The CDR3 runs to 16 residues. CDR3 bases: TGTGCCAGCAGTCGACCTGGACAGGGGTACACCGGGGAGCTGTTTTTT. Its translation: CASSRPGQGYTGELFF.

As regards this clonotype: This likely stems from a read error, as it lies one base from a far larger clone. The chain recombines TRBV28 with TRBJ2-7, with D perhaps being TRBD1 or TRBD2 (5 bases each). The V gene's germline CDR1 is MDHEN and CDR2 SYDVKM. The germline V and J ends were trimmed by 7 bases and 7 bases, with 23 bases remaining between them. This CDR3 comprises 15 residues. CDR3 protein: CASKAGTSSYNEQYF. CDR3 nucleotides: TGTGCCAGCAAGGCCGGGACCAGCTCCTACAATGAGCAGTACTTC.

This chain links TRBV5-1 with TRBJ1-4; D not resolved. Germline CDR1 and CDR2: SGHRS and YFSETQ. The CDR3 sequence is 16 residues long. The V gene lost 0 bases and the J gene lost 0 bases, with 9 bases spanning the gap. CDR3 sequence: CASSLGPSATNEKLFF. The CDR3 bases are TGCGCCAGCAGCTTGGGCCCAAGTGCAACTAATGAAAAACTGTTTTTT.

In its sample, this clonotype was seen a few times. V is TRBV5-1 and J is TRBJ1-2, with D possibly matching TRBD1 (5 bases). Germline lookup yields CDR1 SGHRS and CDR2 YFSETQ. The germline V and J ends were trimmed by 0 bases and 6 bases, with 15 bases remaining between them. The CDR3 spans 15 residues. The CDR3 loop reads CASSLEYGRGDGYTF. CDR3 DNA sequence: TGCGCCAGCAGCTTGGAGTATGGTCGGGGCGATGGCTACACCTTC.

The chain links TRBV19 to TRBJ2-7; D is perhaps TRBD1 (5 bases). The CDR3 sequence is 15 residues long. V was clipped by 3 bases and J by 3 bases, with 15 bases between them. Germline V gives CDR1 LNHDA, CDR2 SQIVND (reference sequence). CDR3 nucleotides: TGTGCCAGTAGTATTGCGGCCCAGGGTAACTACGAGCAGTACTTC. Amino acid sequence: CASSIAAQGNYEQYF.

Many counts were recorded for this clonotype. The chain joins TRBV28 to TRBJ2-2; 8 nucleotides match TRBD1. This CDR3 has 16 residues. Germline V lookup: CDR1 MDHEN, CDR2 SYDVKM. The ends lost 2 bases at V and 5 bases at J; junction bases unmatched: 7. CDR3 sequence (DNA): TGTGCCAGCAGTTTAACGCCAGGGGGCATTACCGGGGAGCTGTTTTTT. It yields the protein CASSLTPGGITGELFF.

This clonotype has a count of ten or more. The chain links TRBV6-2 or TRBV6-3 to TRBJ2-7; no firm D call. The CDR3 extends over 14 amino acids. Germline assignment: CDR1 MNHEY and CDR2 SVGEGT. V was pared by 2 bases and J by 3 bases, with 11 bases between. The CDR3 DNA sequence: TGTGCCAGCAGTTACGGGTATTCGGGCTACGAGCAGTACTTC. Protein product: CASSYGYSGYEQYF.

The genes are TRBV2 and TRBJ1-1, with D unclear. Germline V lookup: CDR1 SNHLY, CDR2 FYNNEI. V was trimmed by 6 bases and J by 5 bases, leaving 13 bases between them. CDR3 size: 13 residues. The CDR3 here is CASRSDPTTEAFF. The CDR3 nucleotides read TGTGCCAGCAGGTCGGACCCGACGACTGAAGCTTTCTTT.

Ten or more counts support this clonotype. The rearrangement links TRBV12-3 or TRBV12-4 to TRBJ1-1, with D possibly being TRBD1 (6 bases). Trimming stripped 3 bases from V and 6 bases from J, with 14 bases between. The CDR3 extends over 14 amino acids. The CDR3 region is CASSFWGRSSEAFF. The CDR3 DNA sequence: TGTGCCAGCAGTTTCTGGGGGCGAAGTTCTGAAGCTTTCTTT.

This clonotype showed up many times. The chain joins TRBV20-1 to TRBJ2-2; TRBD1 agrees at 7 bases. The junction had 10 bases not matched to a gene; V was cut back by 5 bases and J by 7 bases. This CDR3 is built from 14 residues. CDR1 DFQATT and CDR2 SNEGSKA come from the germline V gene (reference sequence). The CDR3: CSAADREKFGELFF. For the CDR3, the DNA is TGCAGTGCTGCCGACAGGGAAAAGTTCGGGGAGCTGTTTTTT.

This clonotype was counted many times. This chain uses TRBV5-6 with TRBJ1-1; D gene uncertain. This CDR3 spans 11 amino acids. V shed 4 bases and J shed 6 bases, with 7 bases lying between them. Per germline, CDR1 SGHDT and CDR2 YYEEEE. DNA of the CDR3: TGTGCCAGCAGCCGGGGAGCTGAAGCTTTCTTT. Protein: CASSRGAEAFF.

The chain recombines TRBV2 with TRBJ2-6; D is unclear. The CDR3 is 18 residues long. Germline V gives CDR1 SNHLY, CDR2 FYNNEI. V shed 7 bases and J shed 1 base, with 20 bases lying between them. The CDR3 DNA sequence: TGTGCCAGCAAGGGATTCCGGGCCGCGACGTCTGGGGCCAACGTCCTGACTTTC. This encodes CASKGFRAATSGANVLTF.

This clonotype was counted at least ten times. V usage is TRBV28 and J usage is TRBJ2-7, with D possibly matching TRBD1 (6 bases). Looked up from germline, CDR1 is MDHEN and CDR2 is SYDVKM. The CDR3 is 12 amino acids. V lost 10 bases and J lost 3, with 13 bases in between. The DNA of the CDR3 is TGTGCCACCGAGGACAGAATCTACGAGCAGTACTTC. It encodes CATEDRIYEQYF.

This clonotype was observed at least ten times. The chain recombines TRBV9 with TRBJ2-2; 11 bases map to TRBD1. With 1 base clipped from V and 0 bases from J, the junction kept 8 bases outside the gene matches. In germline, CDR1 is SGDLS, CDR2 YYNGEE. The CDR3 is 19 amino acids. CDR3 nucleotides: TGTGCCAGCAGCGTAAGCCGGGACAGGGGGATAACGAACACCGGGGAGCTGTTTTTT. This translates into CASSVSRDRGITNTGELFF.

The CDR3 region has the DNA TGTGCCAGCGGTTCGGGGCACTTCTCTGGGGCCAACGTCCTGACTTTC. This sequence encodes CASGSGHFSGANVLTF. The V gene is TRBV27, the J gene TRBJ2-6, with D tentatively TRBD1 or TRBD2 (5 bases each). CDR1 MNHEY and CDR2 SMNVEV come from the germline V gene (reference sequence). The CDR3 length is 16 residues. V was trimmed by 8 bases and J by 0 bases, leaving 14 bases between them.

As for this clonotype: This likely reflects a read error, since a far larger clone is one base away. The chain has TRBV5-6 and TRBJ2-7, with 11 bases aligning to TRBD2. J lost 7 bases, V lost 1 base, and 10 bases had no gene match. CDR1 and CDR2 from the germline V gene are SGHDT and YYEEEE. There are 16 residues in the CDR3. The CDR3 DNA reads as TGTGCCAGCAGCTTGTATAGCGGGGGGGCCGGGAATGAGCAGTACTTC. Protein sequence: CASSLYSGGAGNEQYF.

The CDR3 nucleotides are TGTGCCAGCAGTTTTGGGCGGGGGGGCTACAATGAGCAGTTCTTC. Residues: CASSFGRGGYNEQFF. This chain links TRBV7-2 with TRBJ2-1; 9 nucleotides match TRBD2. V gave up 6 bases and J gave up 3 bases; unmatched junction bases: 6. This CDR3 has 15 residues. Germline CDR1 SGHTA, CDR2 FQGNSA.

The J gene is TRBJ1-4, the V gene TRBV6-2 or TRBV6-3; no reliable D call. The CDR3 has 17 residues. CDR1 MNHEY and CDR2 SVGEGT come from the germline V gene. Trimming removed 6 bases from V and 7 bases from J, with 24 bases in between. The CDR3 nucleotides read TGTGCCAGCAGACCCCGGGTCTTTGTCTCGGTCCGTGAAAAACTGTTTTTT. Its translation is CASRPRVFVSVREKLFF.

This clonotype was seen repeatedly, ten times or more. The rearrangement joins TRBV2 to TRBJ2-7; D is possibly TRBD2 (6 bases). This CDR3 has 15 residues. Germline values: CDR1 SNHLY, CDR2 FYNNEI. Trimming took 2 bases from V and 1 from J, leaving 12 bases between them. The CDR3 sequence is CASSEMGGGSYEQYF. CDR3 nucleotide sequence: TGTGCCAGCAGTGAAATGGGGGGAGGTTCCTACGAGCAGTACTTC.

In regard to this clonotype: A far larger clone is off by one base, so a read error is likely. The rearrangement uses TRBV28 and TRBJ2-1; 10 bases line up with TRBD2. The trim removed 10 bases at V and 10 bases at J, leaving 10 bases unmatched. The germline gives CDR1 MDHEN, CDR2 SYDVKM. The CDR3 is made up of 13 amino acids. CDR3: CATLSGRGYEQFF. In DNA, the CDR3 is TGTGCCACTCTCAGCGGGAGGGGTTACGAGCAGTTCTTC.

CDR3 bases: TGTGCCAGGGGACGGACAAGCACAGATACGCAGTATTTT. It codes for CARGRTSTDTQYF. The chain links TRBV2 to TRBJ2-3; D may be TRBD1 or TRBD2 (5 bases each). Trimming shortened V by 9 bases and J by 0 bases, and 10 bases separated the two germline ends. CDR3 size: 13 residues. The germline CDR1 and CDR2 sequences are SNHLY and FYNNEI. The full variable domain, in which reference TRBV2 and TRBJ2-3 provide the parts outside the CDR3, is EPEVTQTPSHQVTQMGQEVILRCVPISNHLYFYWYRQILGQKVEFLVSFYNNEISEKSEIFDDQFSVERPDGSNFTLKIRSTKLEDSAMYFCARGRTSTDTQYFGPGTRLTVL.

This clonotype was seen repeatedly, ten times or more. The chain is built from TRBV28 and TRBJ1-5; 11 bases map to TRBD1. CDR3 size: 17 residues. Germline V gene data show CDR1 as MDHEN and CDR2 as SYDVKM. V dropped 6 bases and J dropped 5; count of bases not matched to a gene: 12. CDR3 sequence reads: CASSTLPRTGGDQPQHF. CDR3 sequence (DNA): TGTGCCAGCAGCACCTTACCGAGGACAGGGGGCGATCAGCCCCAGCATTTT.

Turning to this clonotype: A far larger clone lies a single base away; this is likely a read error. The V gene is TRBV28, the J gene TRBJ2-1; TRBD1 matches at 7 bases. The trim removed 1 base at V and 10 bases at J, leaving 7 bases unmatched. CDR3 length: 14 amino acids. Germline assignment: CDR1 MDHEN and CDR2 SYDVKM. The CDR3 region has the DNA TGTGCCAGCAGTTTATCCGGGACAGAGTACGAGCAGTTCTTC. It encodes CASSLSGTEYEQFF.

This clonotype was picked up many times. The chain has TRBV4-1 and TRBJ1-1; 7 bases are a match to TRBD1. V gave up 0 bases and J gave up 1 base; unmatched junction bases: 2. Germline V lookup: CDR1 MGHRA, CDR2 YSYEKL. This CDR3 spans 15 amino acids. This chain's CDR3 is CASSQDNRGNTEAFF. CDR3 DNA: TGCGCCAGCAGCCAAGACAACAGGGGGAACACTGAAGCTTTCTTT.